This TCR beta chain was sequenced in a study of cytomegalovirus exposure and HLA in healthy donors. Primers included in the PCR were 60 Vbeta and 13 Jbeta primers. Assay used: immunoSEQ multiplex PCR; TCRdb lists only in-frame clones, some missing. The table records more than 95,000 clones, more than 65% of them present only once. Overall study findings and caveats: A previous analysis found most TCR beta V segments productive roughly 90% or roughly 30% of the time. It was reported that TCR beta sequences correctly inferred the HLA-A and HLA-B alleles for most subjects.

The CDR3 length is 15 residues. Trimming took 6 bases from V and 8 from J, leaving 22 bases between them. Germline CDR1 is LNHDA and CDR2 is SQIVND (reference sequence). In its sample, this clone was seen once. Its antigen is undetermined. This sequence joins TRBV19 and TRBJ1-1, with D unresolved. The receptor was derived from a young woman in good health and CMV-seropositive. The sequenced sample consisted of PBMCs. The CDR3 here is CASRRLDTSQLEAFF. As DNA, the CDR3 is TGTGCCAGTAGACGCCTCGACACTTCGCAATTGGAAGCTTTCTTT. Complete variable domain (other parts from reference TRBV19 and TRBJ1-1): DGGITQSPKYLFRKEGQNVTLSCEQNLNHDAMYWYRQDPGQGLRLIYYSQIVNDFQKGDIAEGYSVSREKKESFPLTVTSAQKNPTAFYLCASRRLDTSQLEAFFGQGTRLTVV.